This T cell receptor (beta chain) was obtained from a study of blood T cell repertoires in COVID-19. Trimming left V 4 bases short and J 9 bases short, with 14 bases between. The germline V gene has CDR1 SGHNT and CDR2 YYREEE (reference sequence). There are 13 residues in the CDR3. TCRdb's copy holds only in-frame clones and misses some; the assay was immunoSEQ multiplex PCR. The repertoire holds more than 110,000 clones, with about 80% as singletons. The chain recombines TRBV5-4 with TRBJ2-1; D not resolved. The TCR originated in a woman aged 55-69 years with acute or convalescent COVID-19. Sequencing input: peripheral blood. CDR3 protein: CASSPTTEPEQFF. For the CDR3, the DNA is TGTGCCAGCAGCCCTACGACTGAGCCTGAGCAGTTCTTC.